These 18 T cell receptor beta chains came from one sample sequenced in a study of CXCR3-negative and CXCR3-positive naive CD8 T cells. Study findings and constraints: Naive cells that were CXCR3-positive had more hydrophobic TRB CDR3s (compared with CXCR3-negative naive cells).

Libraries of TRB cDNA were made by 5' RACE and carried UMIs. TCRdb reprocessed the 5' RACE reads; each CDR3 protein has one entry and no DNA is given. In total, the table holds about 57,000 distinct CDR3 sequences. For these receptors, no antigen is known. Sequencing was performed on naive CXCR3+ CD8+ T cells from blood. Sample subset: CD45RO-CCR7+CD27+CD95- naive CD8+ T cells expressing CXCR3 (TNR3+). These receptors came from a human donor in good health. Some clones in this sample may be carry-over from other donors' samples.

This chain links TRBV4-3 with TRBJ2-7; TCRdb reports TRBD1, a call that lacks DNA to check it against. In germline, CDR1 is LGHNA, CDR2 YSLEER. This CDR3 spans 16 amino acids. The CDR3: CASSQDTGQGAYEQYF.

This chain links TRBV28 with TRBJ2-5; the TCRdb D gene call, TRBD1, has no DNA to confirm it. CDR1 and CDR2 (germline): MDHEN, SYDVKM. CDR3 length: 15 amino acids. CDR3: CASSFPRGLQETQYF.

This chain links TRBV11-1 with TRBJ2-3; with no DNA, the TCRdb D assignment of TRBD1 cannot be verified. The CDR3 spans 15 residues. The germline V gene encodes CDR1 SGHAT and CDR2 FQDESV (reference sequence). This CDR3 is CASSTRTGGTDTQYF.

V is TRBV19 and J is TRBJ2-2; TCRdb's D call of TRBD2 is untestable without DNA. The germline gives CDR1 LNHDA, CDR2 SQIVND (reference sequence). The CDR3 covers 15 residues. CDR3 in amino acids: CASSMTSGVGGELFF. Full variable domain (outside the CDR3, taken from reference TRBV19 and TRBJ2-2): DGGITQSPKYLFRKEGQNVTLSCEQNLNHDAMYWYRQDPGQGLRLIYYSQIVNDFQKGDIAEGYSVSREKKESFPLTVTSAQKNPTAFYLCASSMTSGVGGELFFGEGSRLTVL.

The gene calls are TRBV28 and TRBJ2-5; the D call of TRBD1 rests on TCRdb alone, since no DNA is present to check it. The CDR3 contains 18 residues. The germline V gene has CDR1 MDHEN and CDR2 SYDVKM. The CDR3 loop reads CASGQVVGAAWDGETQYF.

This chain joins TRBV7-7 and TRBJ2-5; TCRdb proposes TRBD1, but this gene call is untestable without DNA. The length of the CDR3 is 16 residues. Germline loops: CDR1 SSHAT, CDR2 FNYEAQ (reference sequence). CDR3 loop: CASSFSRDSLRETQYF.

The genes are TRBV12-3 or TRBV12-4 and TRBJ2-5; with no DNA, the TCRdb D assignment of TRBD1 cannot be verified. This CDR3 is 14 amino acids long. The CDR3 protein is CACSFLTGQETQYF.

The chain links TRBV29-1 to TRBJ2-1. The CDR3 has 12 residues. The V gene's germline CDR1 is SQVTM and CDR2 ANQGSEA. The CDR3 region is CSVADPSGRQFF.

The V gene is TRBV6-2 or TRBV6-3, the J gene TRBJ1-5. Germline CDR1 MNHEY, CDR2 SVGEGT. The CDR3 is 15 amino acids. The CDR3 sequence: CASSYRMGSNQPQHF.

The chain's CDR3 is CASSVDGVVTEAFF. The rearrangement uses TRBV9 and TRBJ1-1. This CDR3 has 14 residues. Germline-derived CDR1 and CDR2 are SGDLS and YYNGEE.

V usage is TRBV6-2 or TRBV6-3 and J usage is TRBJ2-2; TCRdb picks TRBD1, but there is no DNA to check that call. The CDR3 is 17 residues long. Germline CDR1 and CDR2: MNHEY and SVGEGT. The CDR3 region is CASSYSVQDTNTGELFF.

This sequence joins TRBV19 and TRBJ2-3; as DNA is missing, the TRBD1 call by TCRdb cannot be tested. Looked up from germline, CDR1 is LNHDA and CDR2 is SQIVND (reference sequence). There are 16 residues in the CDR3. The CDR3 loop is CASKLGRGSFTDTQYF.

The CDR3 region is CASSLSPGGANNEQFF. This rearrangement joins TRBV11-3 to TRBJ2-1; TCRdb names TRBD2, which stays unverified in the absence of DNA. Germline-derived CDR1 and CDR2 are SGHNT and YENEEA. The CDR3 has 16 amino acids.

This rearrangement joins TRBV2 to TRBJ2-1; TCRdb designates TRBD2, a call that cannot be tested without DNA. CDR1 and CDR2 (germline): SNHLY, FYNNEI. The CDR3 covers 12 residues. The CDR3 loop reads CASSPAVGEQFF. Looking up the rest from reference TRBV2 and TRBJ2-1 gives the full variable domain: EPEVTQTPSHQVTQMGQEVILRCVPISNHLYFYWYRQILGQKVEFLVSFYNNEISEKSEIFDDQFSVERPDGSNFTLKIRSTKLEDSAMYFCASSPAVGEQFFGPGTRLTVL.

J is TRBJ2-3 and V is TRBV2; TCRdb's D call of TRBD1 is untestable without DNA. Germline V gives CDR1 SNHLY, CDR2 FYNNEI. The CDR3 totals 15 residues. The CDR3 region is CASSETGSSTDTQYF.

The chain couples TRBV7-2 to TRBJ2-7; TCRdb picks TRBD1, but there is no DNA to check that call. Per germline, CDR1 SGHTA and CDR2 FQGNSA. The CDR3 totals 14 residues. CDR3 sequence: CASSSVDRTYEQYF.

The chain employs TRBV3-1 and TRBJ1-6. Germline-derived CDR1 and CDR2 are LGHDT and YNNKEL (reference sequence). This CDR3 comprises 16 residues. CDR3: CASSQDKGLIPSPLHF.

The chain employs TRBV4-3 and TRBJ2-2; the TCRdb D gene call, TRBD1, has no DNA to confirm it. Germline loops: CDR1 LGHNA, CDR2 YSLEER. The CDR3 is made up of 16 amino acids. The CDR3 spells CASSHTGQGDTGELFF.